In this sample, the clone carrying this TCR beta chain turned up many times. MiXCR, applied by TCRdb to the PCR reads, yields one record per CDR3 protein. This repertoire shows about 20,000 distinct CDR3 sequences, roughly two fifths found once; its top ten account for roughly 12%. The data stem from a study of tumor-infiltrating lymphocytes in oesophageal squamous cell carcinoma. CDR3 length: 13 residues. V lost 1 base to trimming and J lost 2 bases, with 5 bases between them. Per germline, CDR1 SGHTA and CDR2 FQGTGA. The sequencing sample was made of normal esophageal tissue next to the tumor. This chain links TRBV7-3 with TRBJ2-5; no definite D call. The receptor comes from a male donor with esophageal squamous cell carcinoma. Here the CDR3 DNA reads TGTGCCAGCAGCTTAATGGCACAAGAGACCCAGTACTTC. This sequence encodes CASSLMAQETQYF. The full variable domain, its missing parts supplied by reference TRBV7-3 and TRBJ2-5, is GAGVSQTPSNKVTEKGKYVELRCDPISGHTALYWYRQSLGQGPEFLIYFQGTGAADDSGLPNDRFFAVRPEGSVSTLKIQRTERGDSAVYLCASSLMAQETQYFGPGTRLLVL.